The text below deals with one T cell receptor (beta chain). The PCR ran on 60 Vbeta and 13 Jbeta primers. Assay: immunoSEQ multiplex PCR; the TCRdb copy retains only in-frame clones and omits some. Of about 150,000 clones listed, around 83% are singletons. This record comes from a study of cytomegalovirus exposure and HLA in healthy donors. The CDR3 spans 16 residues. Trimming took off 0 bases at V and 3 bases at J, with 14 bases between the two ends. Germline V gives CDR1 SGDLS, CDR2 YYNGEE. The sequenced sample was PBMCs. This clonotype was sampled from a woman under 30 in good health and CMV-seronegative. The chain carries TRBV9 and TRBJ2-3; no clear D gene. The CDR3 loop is CASSVGADHFTDTQYF. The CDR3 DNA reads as TGTGCCAGCAGCGTAGGTGCTGATCACTTTACAGATACGCAGTATTTT.